Reported below is one TCR beta chain. The data are from a study of blood T cell repertoires in COVID-19. Study-wide context: Samples representing acute and convalescent COVID-19 were sourced from the United States, Italy and Spain. Sample material is recorded as cDNA or gDNA derived from T cells, B-cell-depleted T cells, or PBMCs.

Germline V gene lookup returns CDR1 SNHLY and CDR2 FYNNEI. Trimming cost V 5 bases and J 4 bases; bases outside gene matches: 10. This CDR3 has 16 residues. Original processing notes: By means of reference gene primer amplification, nucleated cell counts were estimated. Clones were read by immunoSEQ multiplex PCR, and TCRdb kept only the in-frame ones, dropping some. D and trimming were read from the DNA, whereas the V and J calls and clone size are those reported in that table. The sample has approximately 290,000 clones, more than 85% seen once; the top ten hold 0.75% to 0.9%. The rearrangement joins TRBV2 to TRBJ2-1, with 8 positions matching TRBD2. Sequenced sample: peripheral blood. This TCR was sampled from a man aged 25 to 40 with acute or convalescent COVID-19. CDR3 sequence (DNA): TGTGCCAGCAGTCGGGGGGGGACCTCCCAATACAATGAGCAGTTCTTC. Translated, it gives CASSRGGTSQYNEQFF.